Listed here are 27 T cell receptor beta chains from one sample, sequenced in a study of CD8+ T cells in alopecia areata. cDNA reverse transcribed from extracted RNA served as the sequencing template. The table came from immunoSEQ multiplex PCR; TCRdb's copy has only in-frame clones and leaves some out. The table lists about 76,000 clones, 29% of them singletons. The sample's treatment: oral pan-JAK inhibitor, 5-10 mg twice daily. The starting material was CD8+ T cells sorted from blood, obtained at week 4, from a patient treated with tofacitinib. Receptor source: a human donor with alopecia areata.

This clone was seen only a few times. This sequence joins TRBV27 and TRBJ2-1; D perhaps matches TRBD2 (6 bases). This CDR3 has 16 amino acids. Germline V lookup: CDR1 MNHEY, CDR2 SMNVEV (reference sequence). V dropped 0 bases and J dropped 10 bases, with 19 bases sitting between them. The CDR3 DNA reads as TGTGCCAGCAGTTTATCAGGACGGCCGTTGGGGGGAGAGCAGTTCTTC. Translating gives CASSLSGRPLGGEQFF.

This clone has just a few counts. This chain links TRBV29-1 with TRBJ2-1; maybe TRBD2 (5 bases). The CDR3 contains 13 residues. In germline, CDR1 is SQVTM, CDR2 ANQGSEA. V lost 2 bases and J 9 bases, leaving 14 bases between the germline ends. CDR3 DNA: TGCAGCGTTGAAAGATCGAGGGCCGGTGAGCAGTTCTTC. Translating it yields CSVERSRAGEQFF.

This clone was detected once. The rearrangement links TRBV25-1 to TRBJ1-2; D is possibly TRBD1 (6 bases). Trimming removed 6 bases at V and 6 bases at J, with 14 bases between. CDR1 and CDR2 from the germline V gene are MGHDK and SYGVNS. The CDR3 extends over 13 amino acids. As DNA, the CDR3 is TGTGCCAGCAGCCTGGGACAACTGGATGGCTACACCTTC. It yields the protein CASSLGQLDGYTF.

This clone was recorded a few times. The sample holds other DNA sequences that translate to the same CDR3. V gene TRBV20-1 combines with J gene TRBJ2-7; no firm D call. The CDR3 consists of 11 residues. Germline CDR1 DFQATT, CDR2 SNEGSKA (reference sequence). The ends were cut back, 6 bases at V and 4 bases at J, with 10 bases in the middle. CDR3 residues: CSAPTGYEQYF. CDR3 DNA sequence: TGCAGTGCCCCAACTGGATACGAGCAGTACTTC.

The chain uses TRBV15 and TRBJ1-1; D remains ambiguous. Germline CDR1 and CDR2: LNHNV and YYDKDF (reference sequence). V lost 0 bases and J lost 8, with 10 bases in between. The CDR3 covers 13 residues. CDR3 region: CATSRDRKREAFF. The CDR3 bases are TGTGCCACCAGCAGAGATCGGAAGCGGGAAGCTTTCTTT.

V usage is TRBV29-1 and J usage is TRBJ2-7; weak D call: TRBD1 (6 bases). This CDR3 region has 11 residues. CDR1 is SQVTM, CDR2 ANQGSEA, per germline. Trimming shortened V by 4 bases and J by 2 bases, and 6 bases separated the two germline ends. The CDR3 region is CSVGQAYEQYF. The CDR3, as DNA: TGCAGCGTTGGACAGGCCTACGAGCAGTACTTC.

The genes are TRBV30 and TRBJ2-1, with D maybe TRBD2 (5 bases). The V end was cut by 3 bases, the J end by 7 bases, with 10 bases between. CDR3 length equals 12 residues. The germline V gene has CDR1 GTSNPN and CDR2 SVGIG (reference sequence). The CDR3 loop is CAWSWTGNEQFF. DNA of the CDR3: TGTGCCTGGAGCTGGACTGGAAATGAGCAGTTCTTC.

This clone occurred a few times. V gene TRBV27 combines with J gene TRBJ1-4, with D uncertain. The V gene's germline CDR1 is MNHEY and CDR2 SMNVEV (reference sequence). This CDR3 comprises 14 residues. V was trimmed by 8 bases and J by 4 bases, leaving 14 bases between them. CDR3 region: CASGVRRSNEKLFF. CDR3 nucleotide sequence: TGTGCCAGCGGGGTCAGGCGAAGTAATGAAAAACTGTTTTTT.

This sequence joins TRBV29-1 and TRBJ2-7, with 10 bases matching TRBD2. The CDR3 spans 17 residues. CDR1 and CDR2 (germline): SQVTM, ANQGSEA. The trim removed 5 bases at V and 12 bases at J, leaving 25 bases unmatched. Here the CDR3 reads CSVLDSPTAKLAGVMYF. The CDR3, as DNA: TGCAGCGTTTTAGACAGCCCGACTGCTAAGCTAGCGGGAGTTATGTACTTC.

In its sample, this clone was seen a few times. This chain connects TRBV29-1 to TRBJ2-5, with D perhaps matching TRBD2 (6 bases). The V end was cut by 7 bases, the J end by 9 bases, with 12 bases between. The CDR3 has 10 amino acids. Germline lookup yields CDR1 SQVTM and CDR2 ANQGSEA. The CDR3 loop reads CSAGERAQYF. CDR3 nucleotides: TGCAGCGCCGGAGAGCGGGCCCAGTACTTC.

V gene TRBV29-1 combines with J gene TRBJ2-2; no definite D call. Germline lookup yields CDR1 SQVTM and CDR2 ANQGSEA. Trimming removed 5 bases at V and 6 bases at J, with 4 bases between. This CDR3 has 10 amino acids. In DNA form, the CDR3 reads TGCAGCGTTTTCTCCGGGGAGCTGTTTTTT. It is translated as CSVFSGELFF.

This clone was counted a single time. The chain carries TRBV4-2 and TRBJ2-7, with unresolved D. Germline V gene lookup returns CDR1 LGHNA and CDR2 YNFKEQ. The CDR3 covers 15 residues. V lost 4 bases, J lost 0 bases, and 13 bases lay in between. The CDR3 DNA follows: TGTGCCAGCAGCCCCGGCCCAGCGATCTCCTACGAGCAGTACTTC. This sequence encodes CASSPGPAISYEQYF.

This rearrangement joins TRBV5-6 to TRBJ2-1; tentatively, D is TRBD1 (6 bases). V lost 4 bases, J lost 12 bases, and 23 bases lay in between. CDR3 length equals 15 residues. Germline CDR1 SGHDT, CDR2 YYEEEE. The CDR3 coding sequence is TGTGCCAGCAGCGCGGACCGGGACAACACGCCTGGGCAGTTCTTC. It is translated as CASSADRDNTPGQFF.

J is TRBJ2-7 and V is TRBV29-1; 13 bases are a match to TRBD2. V dropped 7 bases and J dropped 2; count of bases not matched to a gene: 2. The germline CDR1 and CDR2 sequences are SQVTM and ANQGSEA. CDR3 length equals 13 residues. The DNA for the CDR3 is TGCAGCGCCGGGACTAGCGGGACCTACGAGCAGTACTTC. Protein sequence: CSAGTSGTYEQYF.

J is TRBJ2-7 and V is TRBV29-1, with D hard to call. CDR3 length: 12 amino acids. Trimming shortened V by 4 bases and J by 6 bases, and 13 bases separated the two germline ends. The germline V gene encodes CDR1 SQVTM and CDR2 ANQGSEA. The CDR3 protein is CSVGGTASEQYF. DNA of the CDR3: TGCAGCGTTGGGGGTACGGCATCCGAGCAGTACTTC.

The V call is TRBV29-1, the J call TRBJ2-3; D is possibly TRBD2 (6 bases). CDR3 length: 14 amino acids. Germline V lookup: CDR1 SQVTM, CDR2 ANQGSEA. The V and J ends lost 6 bases and 4 bases respectively, with 17 bases between them. The CDR3 coding sequence is TGCAGCGTGGGGACTCCTGAGGGGCCAGATACGCAGTATTTT. It specifies CSVGTPEGPDTQYF.

The rearrangement joins TRBV29-1 to TRBJ1-2; the D gene is possibly TRBD1 (5 bases). Per the germline V gene, CDR1 is SQVTM and CDR2 is ANQGSEA. V lost 8 bases and J 0 bases, leaving 16 bases between the germline ends. This CDR3 has 14 residues. The CDR3 sequence is CSTKGDRANYGYTF. CDR3 bases: TGCAGCACAAAAGGCGACAGAGCTAACTATGGCTACACCTTC.

J is TRBJ1-2 and V is TRBV15, with 7 bases aligning to TRBD1. This CDR3 comprises 16 residues. After removal of 5 bases from V and 0 bases from J, the junction contained 9 bases not matched to a gene. Germline CDR1 LNHNV, CDR2 YYDKDF (reference sequence). CDR3 in amino acids: CATSGQRQGANYGYTF. CDR3 nucleotide sequence: TGTGCCACCAGCGGCCAAAGACAGGGAGCTAACTATGGCTACACCTTC.

This clone appeared a few times. This chain joins TRBV23-1 and TRBJ2-4, with unresolved D. TRBV23-1 belongs to the ORF category, with a function that is uncertain. V was pared by 3 bases and J by 9 bases, with 15 bases between. The CDR3 has 14 amino acids. CDR3: CASSQRLRLGIQYF. CDR3 in DNA: TGCGCCAGCAGTCAGCGGTTGAGGCTGGGCATTCAGTACTTC.

The CDR3, as DNA: TGTGCCAGCAGCCGGACAGGGTGGAATCAGCCCCAGCATTTT. It translates to CASSRTGWNQPQHF. The chain employs TRBV4-2 and TRBJ1-5; TRBD1 matches 8 bases. The ends lost 4 bases at V and 4 bases at J; junction bases unmatched: 3. This CDR3 is 14 amino acids long. Per the germline V gene, CDR1 is LGHNA and CDR2 is YNFKEQ.

This clone showed up just a few times. The chain joins TRBV29-1 to TRBJ1-2, with a tentative D call TRBD1 (6 bases). Germline CDR1 SQVTM, CDR2 ANQGSEA. Trimming pared 4 bases from V and 7 bases from J, leaving 10 bases between. CDR3 length: 11 residues. DNA of the CDR3: TGCAGCGTTGTTTGGGGGCCTGGCTACACCTTC. Translated: CSVVWGPGYTF.

The rearrangement joins TRBV5-1 to TRBJ2-1, with D uncertain. V lost 0 bases and J 7 bases, leaving 8 bases between the germline ends. The V gene's germline CDR1 is SGHRS and CDR2 YFSETQ. The CDR3 totals 13 residues. In nucleotides, the CDR3 is TGCGCCAGCAGCTTGGTCACTCCGAATGAGCAGTTCTTC. It translates to CASSLVTPNEQFF.

The J gene is TRBJ1-1, the V gene TRBV25-1; D is undetermined. Between the trimmed V and J ends, which lost 3 bases and 8 bases, there was a span of 13 bases. Germline CDR1 and CDR2: MGHDK and SYGVNS. This CDR3 contains 13 residues. The CDR3 sequence is CASSERRGAEAFF. CDR3 DNA: TGTGCCAGCAGTGAGAGACGGGGAGCCGAAGCTTTCTTT.

The chain combines TRBV29-1 with TRBJ1-2; TRBD1 is a possible D gene (5 bases). The germline V gene encodes CDR1 SQVTM and CDR2 ANQGSEA. The CDR3 is 14 residues long. Between the trimmed V and J ends, which lost 4 bases and 5 bases, there was a span of 17 bases. The CDR3 loop reads CSVARDPSWYGYTF. The CDR3, as DNA: TGCAGCGTTGCCCGGGACCCTTCCTGGTATGGCTACACCTTC.

The chain has TRBV2 and TRBJ1-2, with 12 bases matching TRBD1. With 4 bases clipped from V and 4 bases from J, the junction kept 7 bases outside the gene matches. The CDR3 extends over 16 amino acids. The V gene's germline CDR1 is SNHLY and CDR2 FYNNEI. The CDR3 is CASSGTGTGGLYGYTF. The CDR3 DNA reads TGTGCCAGCAGTGGGACCGGGACAGGGGGCCTCTATGGCTACACCTTC.

This sequence joins TRBV29-1 and TRBJ2-1, with D perhaps given as TRBD1 or TRBD2 (5 bases each). CDR3 length: 18 residues. The germline gives CDR1 SQVTM, CDR2 ANQGSEA. V was shortened by 4 bases and J by 2 bases, with 24 bases between the two germline ends. The CDR3 sequence is CSVVLPDLAGGAYNEQFF. The CDR3 bases are TGCAGCGTTGTTTTGCCCGACCTAGCTGGGGGAGCCTACAATGAGCAGTTCTTC.

The gene calls are TRBV23-1 and TRBJ1-2; TRBD1 matches 10 bases. TRBV23-1 is reported as an ORF; its role is uncertain. The CDR3 is 17 amino acids. Losses at the gene ends were 8 bases for V and 4 bases for J; bases not matched to a gene: 16. CDR3 in DNA: TGCGCCAGCCGGAGCCGGGACAGGGGCGATATTGTCTATGGCTACACCTTC. Protein: CASRSRDRGDIVYGYTF.